These T cell receptor beta chains were read from a single sample in a study of T-cell reconstitution after alpha-beta-depleted transplantation in children. TCRdb re-derived calls from the PCR reads in MiXCR, one entry per CDR3 protein. The table has more than 400,000 distinct CDR3 sequences, roughly 43% seen once. The source material was PBMCs, sampled before TCRalphabeta/CD19-depleted stem cell transplant. Every receptor here comes from a girl aged 2-15 years with aplastic anemia, due to receive a stem cell transplant. Each CDR3 is given with its conserved first and last residue. D genes are given only for firm matches. The size field is filled for only some rows; it gives once, few, many or a size class.

v_gene: TRBV6-1
len: 14
j_gene: TRBJ1-4
abundance: .
d_gene: .
CDR3aa: CASSPVGVGEKLFF
CDR3nt: TGTGCCAGCAGCCCCGTGGGGGTCGGTGAAAAACTGTTTTTT

v_gene: TRBV20-1
len: 14
j_gene: TRBJ1-1
abundance: few
d_gene: .
CDR3aa: CSARDFIGLTEAFF
CDR3nt: TGCAGTGCTAGAGATTTCATAGGGCTAACTGAAGCTTTCTTT

v_gene: TRBV5-1
len: 14
j_gene: TRBJ1-2
abundance: few
d_gene: .
CDR3aa: CASRGAGARNGYTF
CDR3nt: TGCGCCAGCAGAGGTGCCGGGGCCCGAAATGGCTACACCTTC

v_gene: TRBV5-1
len: 13
j_gene: TRBJ1-2
abundance: few
d_gene: .
CDR3aa: CASQGQSHYGYTF
CDR3nt: TGCGCCAGCCAAGGACAGAGTCACTATGGCTACACCTTC

v_gene: TRBV5-1
len: 15
j_gene: TRBJ1-1
abundance: .
d_gene: TRBD1
CDR3aa: CASSLPRQGNTEAFF
CDR3nt: TGCGCCAGCAGCTTGCCCCGACAGGGGAACACTGAAGCTTTCTTT

v_gene: TRBV29-1
len: 15
j_gene: TRBJ2-2
abundance: .
d_gene: TRBD1
CDR3aa: CSVWAGGKNTGELFF
CDR3nt: TGCAGCGTTTGGGCAGGGGGCAAAAACACCGGGGAGCTGTTTTTT

v_gene: TRBV7-9
len: 13
j_gene: TRBJ2-5
abundance: .
d_gene: .
CDR3aa: CASSPATQETQYF
CDR3nt: TGTGCCAGCAGCCCCGCCACCCAAGAGACCCAGTACTTC

v_gene: TRBV2
len: 13
j_gene: TRBJ2-7
abundance: few
d_gene: TRBD1
CDR3aa: CASTGQGDDEQYF
CDR3nt: TGTGCCAGCACCGGACAGGGGGACGACGAGCAGTACTTC

v_gene: TRBV9
len: 15
j_gene: TRBJ1-4
abundance: .
d_gene: .
CDR3aa: CASSPPDGAGEKLFF
CDR3nt: TGTGCCAGCAGCCCCCCGGACGGGGCGGGTGAAAAACTGTTTTTT

v_gene: TRBV12-3/TRBV12-4
len: 12
j_gene: TRBJ2-2
abundance: few
d_gene: .
CDR3aa: CASSLIEGELFF
CDR3nt: TGTGCCAGCAGTTTAATAGAGGGGGAGCTGTTTTTT

v_gene: TRBV11-3
len: 14
j_gene: TRBJ1-1
abundance: .
d_gene: .
CDR3aa: CASSLGPPGAEAFF
CDR3nt: TGTGCCAGCAGCTTGGGGCCCCCGGGGGCCGAAGCTTTCTTT

v_gene: TRBV27
len: 14
j_gene: TRBJ2-7
abundance: many
d_gene: TRBD2
CDR3aa: CASSLGLEIDEQYF
CDR3nt: TGTGCCAGCAGTTTAGGACTAGAGATCGACGAGCAGTACTTC

v_gene: TRBV12-3/TRBV12-4
len: 14
j_gene: TRBJ2-7
abundance: many
d_gene: .
CDR3aa: CASSFKGLTYEQYF
CDR3nt: TGTGCCAGCAGTTTTAAGGGGTTAACCTACGAGCAGTACTTC

v_gene: TRBV20-1
len: 13
j_gene: TRBJ2-3
abundance: once
d_gene: .
CDR3aa: CSTHDRMGDTQYF
CDR3nt: TGCAGCACCCACGACAGGATGGGAGATACGCAGTATTTT

v_gene: TRBV12-3/TRBV12-4
len: 16
j_gene: TRBJ2-1
abundance: .
d_gene: TRBD2
CDR3aa: CASSISTSGKYNEQFF
CDR3nt: TGTGCCAGCAGTATATCGACTAGCGGAAAATACAATGAGCAGTTCTTC

v_gene: TRBV20-1
len: 16
j_gene: TRBJ2-5
abundance: .
d_gene: .
CDR3aa: CSAIPVDRGAQETQYF
CDR3nt: TGCAGTGCTATCCCTGTGGACAGAGGGGCCCAAGAGACCCAGTACTTC

v_gene: TRBV4-3
len: 17
j_gene: TRBJ2-3
abundance: .
d_gene: .
CDR3aa: CASSQETGGGNTDTQYF
CDR3nt: TGCGCCAGCAGCCAAGAGACCGGAGGAGGTAACACAGATACGCAGTATTTT

v_gene: TRBV20-1
len: 15
j_gene: TRBJ2-1
abundance: .
d_gene: .
CDR3aa: CSADLPRINTNEQFF
CDR3nt: TGCAGTGCAGACCTCCCCCGTATCAATACCAATGAGCAGTTCTTC

v_gene: TRBV27
len: 14
j_gene: TRBJ2-7
abundance: .
d_gene: .
CDR3aa: CASRGVGAPYEQYF
CDR3nt: TGTGCCAGCAGGGGGGTGGGGGCCCCCTACGAGCAGTACTTC

v_gene: TRBV7-9
len: 15
j_gene: TRBJ1-5
abundance: .
d_gene: .
CDR3aa: CASSLGPDDNQPQHF
CDR3nt: TGTGCCAGCAGCTTAGGGCCGGATGACAATCAGCCCCAGCATTTT

v_gene: TRBV20-1
len: 16
j_gene: TRBJ2-5
abundance: few
d_gene: TRBD1
CDR3aa: CSAQPIQGASIETQYF
CDR3nt: TGCAGTGCTCAACCAATACAGGGGGCGTCAATTGAGACCCAGTACTTC

v_gene: TRBV4-1
len: 16
j_gene: TRBJ2-3
abundance: .
d_gene: TRBD2
CDR3aa: CASSQEEREPTDTQYF
CDR3nt: TGCGCCAGCAGCCAAGAAGAGCGGGAGCCCACAGATACGCAGTATTTT

v_gene: TRBV5-1
len: 14
j_gene: TRBJ2-5
abundance: few
d_gene: .
CDR3aa: CASSLVGGIETQYF
CDR3nt: TGCGCCAGCAGCTTGGTCGGGGGTATAGAGACCCAGTACTTC

v_gene: TRBV7-9
len: 15
j_gene: TRBJ2-1
abundance: many
d_gene: .
CDR3aa: CASNSAAGSLNEQFF
CDR3nt: TGTGCCAGCAACTCCGCCGCGGGATCGCTTAATGAGCAGTTCTTC

v_gene: TRBV4-1
len: 16
j_gene: TRBJ2-2
abundance: once
d_gene: .
CDR3aa: CASSQDPTFLTGELFF
CDR3nt: TGCGCCAGCAGCCAAGATCCCACTTTCCTCACCGGGGAGCTGTTTTTT

v_gene: TRBV5-1
len: 15
j_gene: TRBJ2-3
abundance: many
d_gene: TRBD2
CDR3aa: CASTSSGRALDTQYF
CDR3nt: TGCGCCAGCACATCTAGCGGGAGGGCCTTAGATACGCAGTATTTT

v_gene: TRBV28
len: 16
j_gene: TRBJ2-3
abundance: .
d_gene: TRBD2
CDR3aa: CASNRASGGYTDTQYF
CDR3nt: TGTGCCAGCAATAGGGCTAGCGGGGGGTACACAGATACGCAGTATTTT

v_gene: TRBV28
len: 19
j_gene: TRBJ2-3
abundance: .
d_gene: TRBD2
CDR3aa: CASRLPGFTSGGPLDTQYF
CDR3nt: TGTGCCAGCAGACTTCCGGGATTTACTAGCGGAGGGCCGCTGGATACGCAGTATTTT

v_gene: TRBV6-1
len: 15
j_gene: TRBJ2-1
abundance: once
d_gene: TRBD2
CDR3aa: CASSPGGGPGNEQFF
CDR3nt: TGTGCCAGCAGTCCCGGGGGAGGGCCTGGAAATGAGCAGTTCTTC

v_gene: TRBV12-3/TRBV12-4
len: 13
j_gene: TRBJ1-1
abundance: .
d_gene: .
CDR3aa: CASSFVGHTEAFF
CDR3nt: TGTGCCAGCAGTTTCGTCGGGCACACTGAAGCTTTCTTT

v_gene: TRBV7-2
len: 14
j_gene: TRBJ2-7
abundance: many
d_gene: .
CDR3aa: CASSPDPLSYEQYF
CDR3nt: TGTGCCAGCAGTCCCGACCCGTTGTCCTACGAGCAGTACTTC

v_gene: TRBV27
len: 15
j_gene: TRBJ2-4
abundance: few
d_gene: .
CDR3aa: CASSFSVTAKNIQYF
CDR3nt: TGTGCCAGCAGTTTTAGTGTCACTGCCAAAAACATTCAGTACTTC

v_gene: TRBV24-1
len: 15
j_gene: TRBJ2-1
abundance: few
d_gene: TRBD2
CDR3aa: CATSPTSGPYNEQFF
CDR3nt: TGTGCCACCAGCCCTACTAGCGGGCCCTACAATGAGCAGTTCTTC

v_gene: TRBV6-4
len: 17
j_gene: TRBJ2-1
abundance: few
d_gene: TRBD2
CDR3aa: CASSDPTSGDSYNEQFF
CDR3nt: TGTGCCAGCAGTGACCCGACTAGCGGGGACTCCTACAATGAGCAGTTCTTC

v_gene: TRBV5-1
len: 14
j_gene: TRBJ2-7
abundance: many
d_gene: .
CDR3aa: CASSLAGGKGEQYF
CDR3nt: TGCGCCAGCAGCTTGGCCGGGGGCAAAGGCGAGCAGTACTTC

v_gene: TRBV7-3
len: 13
j_gene: TRBJ1-5
abundance: .
d_gene: TRBD1
CDR3aa: CASSPGGGQPQHF
CDR3nt: TGTGCCAGCAGCCCAGGGGGCGGGCAGCCCCAGCATTTT

v_gene: TRBV5-1
len: 17
j_gene: TRBJ2-3
abundance: .
d_gene: TRBD2
CDR3aa: CASSLRLAGGSTDTQYF
CDR3nt: TGCGCCAGCAGCTTACGGCTAGCGGGAGGGAGCACAGATACGCAGTATTTT

v_gene: TRBV20-1
len: 13
j_gene: TRBJ1-2
abundance: once
d_gene: .
CDR3aa: CSARSEVNYGYTF
CDR3nt: TGCAGTGCTAGGTCAGAAGTTAACTATGGCTACACCTTC

v_gene: TRBV7-9
len: 13
j_gene: TRBJ2-1
abundance: many
d_gene: .
CDR3aa: CASSLGRLNEQFF
CDR3nt: TGTGCCAGCAGCTTAGGGCGGCTCAATGAGCAGTTCTTC

v_gene: TRBV11-3
len: 14
j_gene: TRBJ2-2
abundance: .
d_gene: .
CDR3aa: CASSLRPEVGELFF
CDR3nt: TGTGCCAGCAGCTTACGACCGGAGGTCGGGGAGCTGTTTTTT

v_gene: TRBV12-3/TRBV12-4
len: 15
j_gene: TRBJ1-5
abundance: .
d_gene: TRBD1
CDR3aa: CASSHQDRGNQPQHF
CDR3nt: TGTGCCAGCAGCCACCAGGACAGGGGAAATCAGCCCCAGCATTTT

v_gene: TRBV5-1
len: 15
j_gene: TRBJ2-3
abundance: .
d_gene: TRBD1
CDR3aa: CASSLKDRDTDTQYF
CDR3nt: TGCGCCAGCAGCTTAAAGGACAGGGACACAGATACGCAGTATTTT

v_gene: TRBV11-2
len: 18
j_gene: TRBJ2-6
abundance: once
d_gene: TRBD1
CDR3aa: CASSLRGQDLSGANVLTF
CDR3nt: TGTGCCAGCAGCTTAAGGGGGCAGGACCTCTCTGGGGCCAACGTCCTGACTTTC